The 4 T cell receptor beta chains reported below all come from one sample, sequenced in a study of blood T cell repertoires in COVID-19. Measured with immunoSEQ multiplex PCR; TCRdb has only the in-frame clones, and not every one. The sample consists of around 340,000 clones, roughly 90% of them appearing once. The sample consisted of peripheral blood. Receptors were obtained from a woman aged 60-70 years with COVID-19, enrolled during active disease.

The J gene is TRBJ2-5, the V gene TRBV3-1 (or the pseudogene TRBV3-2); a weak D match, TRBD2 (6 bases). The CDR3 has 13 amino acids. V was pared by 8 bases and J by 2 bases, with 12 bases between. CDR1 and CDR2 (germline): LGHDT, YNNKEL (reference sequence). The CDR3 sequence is CASGDFAQETQYF. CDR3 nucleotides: TGTGCCAGCGGGGACTTCGCACAAGAGACCCAGTACTTC.

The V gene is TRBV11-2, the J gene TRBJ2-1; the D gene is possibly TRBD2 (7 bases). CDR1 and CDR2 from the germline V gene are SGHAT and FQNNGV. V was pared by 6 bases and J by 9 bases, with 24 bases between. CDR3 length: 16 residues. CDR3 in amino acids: CASRLTSGGRVTEQFF. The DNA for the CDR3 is TGTGCCAGCAGGTTAACGTCGGGGGGCCGAGTCACTGAGCAGTTCTTC.

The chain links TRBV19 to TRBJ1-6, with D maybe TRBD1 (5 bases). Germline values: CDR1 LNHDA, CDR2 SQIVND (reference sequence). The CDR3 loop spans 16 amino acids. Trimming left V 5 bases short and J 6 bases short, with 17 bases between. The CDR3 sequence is CASSRDSSLLNSPLHF. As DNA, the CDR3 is TGTGCCAGTAGTCGAGACAGCTCCCTTCTTAATTCACCCCTCCACTTT. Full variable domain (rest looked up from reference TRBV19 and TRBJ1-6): DGGITQSPKYLFRKEGQNVTLSCEQNLNHDAMYWYRQDPGQGLRLIYYSQIVNDFQKGDIAEGYSVSREKKESFPLTVTSAQKNPTAFYLCASSRDSSLLNSPLHFGNGTRLTVT.

In DNA form, the CDR3 reads TGTGCCAGTAGTCACCGACAGGGGAGTTATGAAAAACTGTTTTTT. It specifies CASSHRQGSYEKLFF. V and J are TRBV19 and TRBJ1-4; TRBD1 aligns across 8 bases. Germline V lookup: CDR1 LNHDA, CDR2 SQIVND (reference sequence). V lost 5 bases, J lost 6 bases, and 8 bases stayed unmatched. The CDR3 extends over 15 amino acids.